This T cell receptor (beta chain) was found in a study of beta chain features in type 1 diabetes. Overall study findings and caveats: Type 1 diabetes patients had TCRB CDR3s that were shorter (moderately but significantly so) in all four CD4+ subsets. A definitive answer on HLA type influencing TCRB rearrangement was not reached here.

Notes on this clone: Its antigen remains unidentified.

In total, each donor contributed a single heparinised blood draw that averaged roughly 100 mL. Since all of the isolated RNA was reverse transcribed, expressed TCRB transcripts were what got sequenced. Around 3.9 million reads per sample were averaged for naive, central memory and regulatory samples. The table came from immunoSEQ multiplex PCR; TCRdb's copy has only in-frame clones and leaves some out. The sample yields about 620,000 clones, roughly a sixth seen once. Trimming left V 6 bases short and J 2 bases short, with 15 bases between. This CDR3 has 16 amino acids. The germline V gene encodes CDR1 SGDLS and CDR2 YYNGEE.

This receptor was identified in a man between 18 and 35 years old in good health. V is TRBV9 and J is TRBJ1-6, with D possibly being TRBD1 (5 bases). The specimen sequenced was naive CD4+ T cells from blood. CDR3 coding DNA: TGTGCCAGCACCTCCCCATCGGGGGCCTATAATTCACCCCTCCACTTT. Translating it yields CASTSPSGAYNSPLHF.